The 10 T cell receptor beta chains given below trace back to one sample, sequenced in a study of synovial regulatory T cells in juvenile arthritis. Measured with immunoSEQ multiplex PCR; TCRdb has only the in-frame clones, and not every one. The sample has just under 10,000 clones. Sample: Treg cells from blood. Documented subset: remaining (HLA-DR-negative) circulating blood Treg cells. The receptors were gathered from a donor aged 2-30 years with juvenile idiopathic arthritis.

This chain's CDR3 is CASQQGRGQPQHF. The rearrangement uses TRBV6-6 and TRBJ1-5; checking the TCRdb D call of TRBD1 is not possible without DNA. The CDR3 totals 13 residues. The DNA is unrecorded. Germline CDR1 reads MNHNY; CDR2 reads SVGAGI (reference sequence).

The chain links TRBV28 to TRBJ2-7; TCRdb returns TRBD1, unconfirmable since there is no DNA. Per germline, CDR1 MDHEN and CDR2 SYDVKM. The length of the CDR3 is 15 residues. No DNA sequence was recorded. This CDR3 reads CASSLAGTGAYEQYF.

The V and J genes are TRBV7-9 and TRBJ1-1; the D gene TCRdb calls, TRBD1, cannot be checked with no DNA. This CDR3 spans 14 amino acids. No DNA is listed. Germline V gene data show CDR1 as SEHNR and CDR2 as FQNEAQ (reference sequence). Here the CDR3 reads CASSLAHGQAEAFF.

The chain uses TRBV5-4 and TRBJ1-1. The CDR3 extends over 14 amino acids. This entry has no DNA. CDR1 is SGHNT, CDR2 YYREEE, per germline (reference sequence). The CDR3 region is CASSLASVYTEAFF. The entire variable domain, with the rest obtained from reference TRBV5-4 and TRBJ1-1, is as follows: ETGVTQSPTHLIKTRGQQVTLRCSSQSGHNTVSWYQQALGQGPQFIFQYYREEENGRGNFPPRFSGLQFPNYSSELNVNALELDDSALYLCASSLASVYTEAFFGQGTRLTVV.

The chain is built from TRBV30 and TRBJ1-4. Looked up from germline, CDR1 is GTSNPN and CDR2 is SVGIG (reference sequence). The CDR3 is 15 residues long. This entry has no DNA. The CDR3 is CAFKTLGATNEKLFF.

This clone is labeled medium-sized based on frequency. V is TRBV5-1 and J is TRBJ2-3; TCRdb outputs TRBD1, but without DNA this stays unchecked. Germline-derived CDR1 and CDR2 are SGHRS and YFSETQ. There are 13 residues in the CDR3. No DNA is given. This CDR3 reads CASSLDNTDTQYF.

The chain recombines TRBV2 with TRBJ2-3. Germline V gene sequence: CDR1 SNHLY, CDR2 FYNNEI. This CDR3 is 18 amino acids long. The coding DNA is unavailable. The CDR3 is CASSEAATGRGRRDTQYF.

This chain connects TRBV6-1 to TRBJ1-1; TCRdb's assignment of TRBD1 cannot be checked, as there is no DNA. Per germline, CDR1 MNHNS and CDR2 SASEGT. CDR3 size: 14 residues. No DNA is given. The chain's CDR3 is CASSARGMNTEAFF.

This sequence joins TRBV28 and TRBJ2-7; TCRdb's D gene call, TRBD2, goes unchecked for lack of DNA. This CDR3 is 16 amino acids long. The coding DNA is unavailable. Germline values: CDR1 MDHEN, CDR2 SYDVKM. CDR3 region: CASSLVGLAGVGEQYF.

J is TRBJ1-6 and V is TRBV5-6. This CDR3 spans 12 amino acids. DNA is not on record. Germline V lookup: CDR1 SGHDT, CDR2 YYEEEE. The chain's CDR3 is CASSKRSRPLHF.